Below, 29 T cell receptor beta chains from the same sample are listed, as sequenced in a study of control samples from healthy donors and cancer patients. Profiling relied on immunoSEQ multiplex PCR, and the TCRdb table lists in-frame clones only, not all of them. Altogether over 120,000 clones are present, 91% being singletons, with the ten largest covering roughly 3.2%. Sequencing was done on a sample of blood. Every receptor here comes from a man aged 25-40 years in good health.

The J gene is TRBJ1-2, the V gene TRBV29-1; D call uncertain. The germline V gene has CDR1 SQVTM and CDR2 ANQGSEA. Trimming took 7 bases from V and 8 from J, leaving 14 bases between them. There are 11 residues in the CDR3. CDR3 in amino acids: CSALGGRGYTF. The DNA for the CDR3 is TGCAGCGCTCTAGGCGGGAGGGGCTACACCTTC.

This CDR3 is CASSLDRGGVYGYTF. The CDR3 DNA sequence: TGTGCCAGCAGCTTGGACAGGGGAGGAGTCTATGGCTACACCTTC. This sequence joins TRBV7-3 and TRBJ1-2; 9 nucleotides line up with TRBD1. This CDR3 spans 15 amino acids. Germline CDR1 reads SGHTA; CDR2 reads FQGTGA. V was clipped by 3 bases and J by 4 bases; unmatched bases: 6.

The genes are TRBV29-1 and TRBJ1-4; TRBD1 is a possible D gene (5 bases). Trimming removed 3 bases from V and 10 bases from J, with 12 bases in between. The length of the CDR3 is 12 residues. The V gene's germline CDR1 is SQVTM and CDR2 ANQGSEA. The CDR3 bases are TGCAGCGTTGAGTTCGGGGGGGGAAAACTGTTTTTT. This gives the protein CSVEFGGGKLFF.

The chain uses TRBV5-4 and TRBJ2-7; D perhaps matches TRBD1 (6 bases). CDR1 is SGHNT, CDR2 YYREEE, per germline (reference sequence). Trimming removed 4 bases from V and 0 bases from J, with 8 bases in between. There are 13 residues in the CDR3. CDR3 DNA sequence: TGTGCCAGCAGCCCGGACAGCTCCTACGAGCAGTACTTC. Its protein is CASSPDSSYEQYF.

V gene TRBV10-1 combines with J gene TRBJ1-4, with 11 positions matching TRBD1. The V gene end was trimmed by 3 bases and the J gene end by 8 bases; junction bases not matched to a gene: 5. The CDR3 totals 15 residues. Germline V gene sequence: CDR1 WNHNN, CDR2 SYGVQD (reference sequence). The CDR3 loop is CASSEAGTGGEKLFF. In nucleotides, the CDR3 is TGCGCCAGCAGTGAAGCCGGGACAGGGGGAGAAAAACTGTTTTTT.

The chain joins TRBV12-3 or TRBV12-4 to TRBJ2-2; TRBD1 matches 7 bases. V gave up 3 bases and J gave up 11 bases; unmatched junction bases: 6. The CDR3 totals 13 residues. The CDR3 DNA follows: TGTGCCAGCAGTTTGCGCAGGGGGTCAGAGCTGTTTTTT. Translation: CASSLRRGSELFF.

The rearrangement uses TRBV9 and TRBJ2-2; 8 bases map to TRBD2. The germline V gene encodes CDR1 SGDLS and CDR2 YYNGEE. J gave up 1 base and V 3 bases, and 2 bases lay outside the gene matches. The CDR3 contains 15 residues. The chain's CDR3 is CASSGSGENTGELFF. CDR3 DNA: TGTGCCAGCAGCGGTAGCGGGGAGAACACCGGGGAGCTGTTTTTT.

The V gene is TRBV19, the J gene TRBJ2-1, with D tentatively TRBD2 (6 bases). Germline V lookup: CDR1 LNHDA, CDR2 SQIVND (reference sequence). Between the trimmed V and J ends, which lost 5 bases and 4 bases, there was a span of 12 bases. This CDR3 spans 14 amino acids. The CDR3 loop reads CASSWRGEYNEQFF. The CDR3 DNA follows: TGTGCCAGTAGTTGGCGCGGGGAATACAATGAGCAGTTCTTC.

This chain uses TRBV7-9 with TRBJ1-1; 8 bases align to TRBD1. The CDR3 has 15 residues. The V gene end was trimmed by 6 bases and the J gene end by 0 bases; junction bases not matched to a gene: 6. CDR1 is SEHNR, CDR2 FQNEAQ, per germline (reference sequence). The CDR3 DNA reads as TGTGCCAGCAGTAAACCGGGACAGGTGAACACTGAAGCTTTCTTT. Amino acids: CASSKPGQVNTEAFF.

The chain carries TRBV25-1 and TRBJ1-2, with 7 bases matching TRBD1. V shed 4 bases, J shed 5 bases, and the junction held 4 bases outside the gene matches. The CDR3 totals 13 residues. In germline, CDR1 is MGHDK, CDR2 SYGVNS. The CDR3 sequence is CASSGTGEYGYTF. The CDR3 nucleotides are TGTGCCAGCAGTGGCACAGGGGAGTATGGCTACACCTTC.

The rearrangement links TRBV9 to TRBJ2-3; TRBD1 might be the D (7 bases). V shed 0 bases and J shed 3 bases, with 20 bases lying between them. The CDR3 is 18 residues long. Germline CDR1 SGDLS, CDR2 YYNGEE. For the CDR3, the DNA is TGTGCCAGCAGCGTAGATCATGGGCAGGGGGGCCATACAGATACGCAGTATTTT. Translating gives CASSVDHGQGGHTDTQYF.

The chain recombines TRBV19 with TRBJ1-4, with D perhaps matching TRBD1 (5 bases). CDR3 length: 13 residues. The germline gives CDR1 LNHDA, CDR2 SQIVND (reference sequence). V lost 5 bases and J lost 8, with 12 bases in between. The CDR3 nucleotides read TGTGCCAGTAGTTTCGGGACGAGGGAAAAACTGTTTTTT. Amino acids: CASSFGTREKLFF.

The chain recombines TRBV28 with TRBJ2-6; D might be TRBD2 (6 bases). This CDR3 is 19 amino acids long. V lost 5 bases to trimming and J lost 4 bases, with 24 bases between them. Germline CDR1 MDHEN, CDR2 SYDVKM. CDR3 loop: CASSTVMGGSGSGANVLTF. CDR3 bases: TGTGCCAGCAGTACGGTCATGGGGGGTTCCGGATCCGGGGCCAACGTCCTGACTTTC.

The V call is TRBV28, the J call TRBJ1-4; TRBD1 matches at 7 bases. Trimming took 5 bases from V and 4 from J; bases not matched to a gene: 4. The CDR3 loop spans 14 amino acids. In germline, CDR1 is MDHEN, CDR2 SYDVKM. CDR3 region: CASSPTGVNEKLFF. As DNA, the CDR3 is TGTGCCAGCAGTCCAACAGGGGTTAATGAAAAACTGTTTTTT.

This clone was seen a single time. This chain joins TRBV27 and TRBJ2-7; D not resolved. V lost 5 bases and J 2 bases, leaving 13 bases between the germline ends. The germline V gene has CDR1 MNHEY and CDR2 SMNVEV (reference sequence). The CDR3 is 14 amino acids. The CDR3 spells CASSRNLVAYEQYF. CDR3 nucleotide sequence: TGTGCCAGCAGTCGGAACCTCGTAGCCTACGAGCAGTACTTC.

The chain recombines TRBV7-9 with TRBJ2-7; 7 bases match TRBD1. Trimming cost V 6 bases and J 3 bases; bases outside gene matches: 14. Per the germline V gene, CDR1 is SEHNR and CDR2 is FQNEAQ (reference sequence). This CDR3 has 16 residues. The DNA for the CDR3 is TGTGCCAGCAGGCTCGATAGGGGGCATAGTATCTACGAGCAGTACTTC. Translation gives CASRLDRGHSIYEQYF. Full variable domain (remainder filled in from reference TRBV7-9 and TRBJ2-7): DTGVSQNPRHKITKRGQNVTFRCDPISEHNRLYWYRQTLGQGPEFLTYFQNEAQLEKSRLLSDRFSAERPKGSFSTLEIQRTEQGDSAMYLCASRLDRGHSIYEQYFGPGTRLTVT.

V gene TRBV9 combines with J gene TRBJ1-6, with 10 bases lining up with TRBD1. The CDR3 length is 18 residues. CDR1 SGDLS and CDR2 YYNGEE come from the germline V gene. V gave up 0 bases and J gave up 7 bases; unmatched junction bases: 10. CDR3 residues: CASSVGEGQGNSNSPLHF. The CDR3 DNA reads TGTGCCAGCAGCGTAGGAGAGGGACAGGGGAATTCAAATTCACCCCTCCACTTT.

This chain uses TRBV5-1 with TRBJ2-3, with TRBD2 matching 10 bases. Germline V gives CDR1 SGHRS, CDR2 YFSETQ. Unmatched junction bases numbered 15, after V lost 2 bases and J lost 3 bases. There are 19 residues in the CDR3. CDR3 amino acids: CASSFPSGGAGGVTDTQYF. Here the CDR3 DNA reads TGCGCCAGCAGCTTTCCGAGCGGGGGGGCCGGAGGTGTGACAGATACGCAGTATTTT. The whole variable domain, filled in from reference TRBV5-1 and TRBJ2-3, reads KAGVTQTPRYLIKTRGQQVTLSCSPISGHRSVSWYQQTPGQGLQFLFEYFSETQRNKGNFPGRFSGRQFSNSRSEMNVSTLELGDSALYLCASSFPSGGAGGVTDTQYFGPGTRLTVL.

This chain links TRBV6-1 with TRBJ1-1; TRBD1 is a possible D gene (6 bases). V gave up 3 bases and J gave up 10 bases, with 15 bases separating them. Germline lookup yields CDR1 MNHNS and CDR2 SASEGT. CDR3 size: 13 residues. CDR3 bases: TGTGCCAGCAGTGATATTGACAGGAACGGAGCTTTCTTT. It encodes CASSDIDRNGAFF.

CDR3 in DNA: TGTGCCAGCAGCTTGGCGGGACAGTGGGGTTTCTTT. It is translated as CASSLAGQWGFF. The rearrangement joins TRBV5-6 to TRBJ1-1; 7 bases are shared with TRBD1. The CDR3 sequence is 12 residues long. Per the germline V gene, CDR1 is SGHDT and CDR2 is YYEEEE. V lost 0 bases to trimming and J lost 13 bases; unmatched junction nucleotides: 6.

The V call is TRBV9, the J call TRBJ2-2, with TRBD2 as a possible D gene (6 bases). V was pared by 0 bases and J by 4 bases, with 13 bases between. Germline V lookup: CDR1 SGDLS, CDR2 YYNGEE. The CDR3 totals 16 residues. CDR3 DNA sequence: TGTGCCAGCAGCGTAGATGGGCTAGCGCGCACCGGGGAGCTGTTTTTT. It translates to CASSVDGLARTGELFF.

The CDR3 reads CASSLERGAVTGELFF. The CDR3 coding sequence is TGTGCCAGCAGCTTAGAACGAGGGGCAGTCACCGGGGAGCTGTTTTTT. The V gene is TRBV7-9, the J gene TRBJ2-2; D is possibly TRBD1 or TRBD2 (5 bases each). Germline assignment: CDR1 SEHNR and CDR2 FQNEAQ (reference sequence). The V end lost 1 base, the J end lost 4 bases, and 13 bases lay between the germline ends. The length of the CDR3 is 16 residues.

This chain uses TRBV28 with TRBJ2-7; weak D call: TRBD2 (5 bases). This CDR3 is 15 amino acids long. CDR1 and CDR2 from the germline V gene are MDHEN and SYDVKM. The V end was cut by 2 bases, the J end by 1 base, with 12 bases between. CDR3 sequence: CASSLRYPGSYEQYF. The CDR3 bases are TGTGCCAGCAGTTTAAGATACCCGGGATCCTACGAGCAGTACTTC.

The chain is built from TRBV6-1 and TRBJ2-7; D unresolved. V was clipped by 3 bases and J by 0 bases, with 12 bases between them. Germline V gene sequence: CDR1 MNHNS, CDR2 SASEGT. This CDR3 has 15 residues. CDR3 DNA sequence: TGTGCCAGCAGTGAGGAGACAAAGAGCTCCTACGAGCAGTACTTC. Protein product: CASSEETKSSYEQYF.

The J gene is TRBJ2-1, the V gene TRBV5-1; D not certain. Trimming left V 0 bases short and J 6 bases short, with 16 bases between. The CDR3 is 16 amino acids. Germline lookup yields CDR1 SGHRS and CDR2 YFSETQ. As DNA, the CDR3 is TGCGCCAGCAGCTTGGAACCTCCGGGCTTGGGCAATGAGCAGTTCTTC. Translating it yields CASSLEPPGLGNEQFF.

V usage is TRBV2 and J usage is TRBJ2-7; no clear D gene. Germline loops: CDR1 SNHLY, CDR2 FYNNEI. V gave up 8 bases and J gave up 3 bases, with 11 bases separating them. The CDR3 length is 12 residues. The CDR3 DNA is TGTGCCAGCGACATAGGAAGCTACGAGCAGTACTTC. Its translation is CASDIGSYEQYF. Complete variable domain (other parts from reference TRBV2 and TRBJ2-7): EPEVTQTPSHQVTQMGQEVILRCVPISNHLYFYWYRQILGQKVEFLVSFYNNEISEKSEIFDDQFSVERPDGSNFTLKIRSTKLEDSAMYFCASDIGSYEQYFGPGTRLTVT.

V and J are TRBV27 and TRBJ1-1; unclear D gene. Germline V gene sequence: CDR1 MNHEY, CDR2 SMNVEV (reference sequence). With 5 bases removed from V and 1 base from J, the gap between germline ends came to 5 bases. The CDR3 consists of 12 residues. CDR3 loop: CASSHKNTEAFF. For the CDR3, the DNA is TGTGCCAGCAGTCACAAGAACACTGAAGCTTTCTTT.

In its sample, this clone was seen once. V gene TRBV28 combines with J gene TRBJ2-7; the D gene is possibly TRBD1 (6 bases). V shed 3 bases and J shed 2 bases, with 14 bases lying between them. Germline V gene data show CDR1 as MDHEN and CDR2 as SYDVKM. The CDR3 has 15 residues. The CDR3: CASSLRGTLTYEQYF. CDR3 DNA sequence: TGTGCCAGCAGTTTGAGGGGGACACTCACCTACGAGCAGTACTTC.

The J gene is TRBJ1-2, the V gene TRBV23-1; 8 bases are a match to TRBD1. TRBV23-1 is flagged as an ORF with uncertain function. The CDR3 is 17 amino acids. V gave up 0 bases and J gave up 2 bases; unmatched junction bases: 8. The CDR3 DNA reads as TGCGCCAGCAGTCAATCGGGCCCGGACAGGGAAAACTATGGCTACACCTTC. Its translation is CASSQSGPDRENYGYTF.